This entry lists 7 T cell receptor beta chains sequenced from one sample in a study of regulatory T cells in long-lasting Graves disease (dated by TCRdb to the early 2020s). Through fastp at Q25 and MiXCR, TCRdb rebuilt clones from the public reads, retaining in-frame beta chains. Rows merge per CDR3 protein into single entries with the most common DNA and genes. The sample records several hundred distinct CDR3 sequences, 70% to 90% of which are singletons. Approximately 10% of the sample lies in the top ten. RNA was extracted from PBMCs in TRIzol for both TCR sequencing and RNA sequencing. The specimen was peripheral blood mononuclear cells (PBMCs), collected with antithyroid drug treatment, in newly diagnosed or persistent Graves disease (not recorded which). The receptor source for this set is a man between 18 and 29 years old with Graves disease. Donor details come from another sample of the same person, matched by shared clones.

This clonotype is a singleton in its sample. The rearrangement uses TRBV7-3 and TRBJ2-2, with D perhaps being TRBD1 or TRBD2 (5 bases each). The length of the CDR3 is 17 residues. Per the germline V gene, CDR1 is SGHTA and CDR2 is FQGTGA. Trimming took 1 base from V and 4 from J, leaving 16 bases between them. The CDR3 coding sequence is TGTGCCAGCAGCTTAAACCGGGGCAGGGCGCCCACCGGGGAGCTGTTTTTT. Protein product: CASSLNRGRAPTGELFF.

Comments on this clonotype: In this CDR3 the conserved last residue, phenylalanine or tryptophan, is missing, so a read error is likely. V is TRBV29-1 and J is TRBJ2-1; 8 nucleotides match TRBD1. The CDR3 runs to 20 residues. V trimming: 2 bases; J trimming: 4 bases; junction bases outside the gene matches: 22. Germline V gene data show CDR1 as SQVTM and CDR2 as ANQGSEA. The DNA for the CDR3 is TGCAGCGTTGAACCGGGTCCGGGCAGGGGGCTTAATTTTTCGTACAATGAGCAGTTCTCC. Its protein product is CSVEPGPGRGLNFSYNEQFS.

This clonotype showed up just once. DNA of the CDR3: TGTGCCAGCAGCCCCAGACTAGCGGGAGACTACGAGCAGTACTTC. Encoded protein: CASSPRLAGDYEQYF. V and J are TRBV12-3 or TRBV12-4 and TRBJ2-7, with 12 bases lining up with TRBD2. J was trimmed by 3 bases and V by 6 bases; bases with no gene match: 6. The CDR3 spans 15 residues.

This clonotype was recorded a few times. The rearrangement joins TRBV7-9 to TRBJ2-1, with 16 bases matching TRBD2. CDR3 size: 19 residues. Losses at the gene ends were 4 bases for V and 1 base for J; bases not matched to a gene: 7. Per germline, CDR1 SEHNR and CDR2 FQNEAQ (reference sequence). The CDR3 DNA is TGTGCCAGCAGCTCCCTAGGGACTAGCGGGAGGGGATCCTACAATGAGCAGTTCTTC. Protein product: CASSSLGTSGRGSYNEQFF.

V usage is TRBV12-3 or TRBV12-4 and J usage is TRBJ2-1; 9 nucleotides line up with TRBD2. Trimming at V came to 3 bases and at J to 0 bases, leaving 18 bases not matched to a gene. The CDR3 consists of 21 residues. Here the CDR3 DNA reads TGTGCCAGCAGTTTGGAGGGTTATAATCGGCGGGAGGGCGGCTCCTACAATGAGCAGTTCTTC. As protein: CASSLEGYNRREGGSYNEQFF.

J is TRBJ2-2 and V is TRBV5-6; 9 bases are a match to TRBD2. The germline V gene encodes CDR1 SGHDT and CDR2 YYEEEE. Germline trimming cut 2 bases from V and 0 bases from J; bases unmatched to any gene: 5. CDR3 length: 17 residues. CDR3 in DNA: TGTGCCAGCAGCTTTGTTGCGGGAGGGCCGAACACCGGGGAGCTGTTTTTT. This sequence encodes CASSFVAGGPNTGELFF.

This sequence joins TRBV7-9 and TRBJ2-5; possible D gene TRBD2, 6 bases. CDR3 length: 13 residues. Between the trimmed V and J ends, which lost 5 bases and 3 bases, there was a span of 10 bases. Germline CDR1 is SEHNR and CDR2 is FQNEAQ (reference sequence). CDR3 sequence: CASSKGTEETQYF. The CDR3 bases are TGTGCCAGCAGCAAAGGGACTGAAGAGACCCAGTACTTC.